This T cell receptor beta chain stems from a study of T cells in women clearing cervical HPV infection. Study-wide results and caveats: Richness differences could reflect unmeasured T-cell content per sample. Combining TCR richness with V gene abundances gave approximately 0.84 AUC. Repertoire richness, not evenness, was significantly elevated in CIN3+ cases versus controls.

Points on this clone: Its antigen is not known. From the germline J gene comes the end of the CDR3, since the read stops 3 residues before it.

Some clones are missing from TCRdb's copy, which holds only in-frame ones; the method was immunoSEQ multiplex PCR. In total, the table holds about 48,000 clones. CDR1 KGHDR and CDR2 SFDVKD come from the germline V gene. Trimming removed 5 bases from V and 3 bases from J, with 20 bases in between. CDR3 length: 17 residues. HPV was found by MY09/MY11 PCR and dot-blot genotyping. This rearrangement joins TRBV24-1 to TRBJ2-3, with D perhaps matching TRBD1 (6 bases). The clonotype was recovered from a woman aged 18-69 years with a cervical HPV16 infection that either progressed to CIN3+ or cleared (not recorded which). The sequenced material came from blood buffy coat. CDR3 region: CATSVGAGGVMTDTQYF. The CDR3 DNA, read in part, is TGTGCCACCAGTGTGGGGGCCGGCGGAGTGATGACAGATACG.